These 3 T cell receptor beta chains were sequenced from one sample in a study of cytomegalovirus exposure and HLA in healthy donors. Primers for the PCR totalled 60 Vbeta and 13 Jbeta. Sequencing was performed with immunoSEQ multiplex PCR; in TCRdb, only in-frame clones are kept and a portion is missing. The sample carries fewer than 200,000 clones, roughly three quarters recorded once. The sample comprised PBMCs. The receptors shown here come from a man between 60 and 70 years old in good health and CMV-seronegative.

V usage is TRBV30 and J usage is TRBJ1-1, with D maybe TRBD1 (6 bases). The CDR3 is 14 amino acids. CDR1 is GTSNPN and CDR2 is SVGIG in the germline V gene (reference sequence). Trimming cost V 0 bases and J 5 bases, with 13 bases left between them. The CDR3 sequence is CAWSVGARRTEAFF. CDR3 nucleotides: TGTGCCTGGAGTGTGGGGGCGCGACGGACTGAAGCTTTCTTT.

V is TRBV7-2 and J is TRBJ2-1; D is uncertain. Germline values: CDR1 SGHTA, CDR2 FQGNSA. V was clipped by 5 bases and J by 3 bases, with 11 bases between them. This CDR3 comprises 14 residues. The CDR3 DNA reads TGTGCCAGCAGCCCCCGCAGCGACTACAATGAGCAGTTCTTC. It is translated as CASSPRSDYNEQFF.

This chain uses TRBV4-2 with TRBJ1-1; 9 nucleotides match TRBD1. Germline V gene sequence: CDR1 LGHNA, CDR2 YNFKEQ. V lost 3 bases to trimming and J lost 2 bases; unmatched junction nucleotides: 4. CDR3 size: 15 residues. The CDR3 protein is CASSHHRGRNTEAFF. The CDR3 nucleotides are TGTGCCAGCAGCCATCACAGGGGGCGTAACACTGAAGCTTTCTTT.